One and the same sample provided the 10 T cell receptor beta chains below, sequenced in a study of T cells in Graves' hyperthyroidism and ophthalmopathy (dated by TCRdb to between 2018 and 2021). Libraries were constructed by multiplex PCR. Sequencer: Illumina HiSeq 2000. The TCR beta CDR3 regions were amplified from RNA transcripts. A first-round RT-PCR of the TCR CDR3 used the HTBI primer set with the Qiagen OneStep RT-PCR kit. Using fastp at Q25 and MiXCR, TCRdb reprocessed the public reads and kept productive beta chains. Identical CDR3 protein sequences are pooled into one entry, listed with their most common genes and DNA. In this sample the table shows fewer than 450,000 distinct CDR3 sequences, approximately 18% of which occur a single time. The top ten clonotypes cover approximately 33% of the sample. Source material: blood. The receptor source for this set is a woman aged 25-40 years with Graves' hyperthyroidism that later progressed to Graves' ophthalmopathy.

The sample holds many counts of this clonotype. This chain uses TRBV20-1 with TRBJ2-3; possible D gene TRBD1, 6 bases. CDR1 is DFQATT, CDR2 SNEGSKA, per germline (reference sequence). With 0 bases removed from V and 0 bases from J, the gap between germline ends came to 13 bases. The CDR3 length is 16 residues. This chain's CDR3 is CSARDLYRESTDTQYF. The CDR3 DNA reads as TGCAGTGCTAGAGATCTCTACAGGGAAAGCACAGATACGCAGTATTTT.

There are many counts of this clonotype. V is TRBV19 and J is TRBJ1-1, with D perhaps matching TRBD1 (6 bases). From germline, CDR1 is LNHDA and CDR2 SQIVND (reference sequence). The V end lost 4 bases, the J end lost 4 bases, and 19 bases lay between the germline ends. This CDR3 contains 16 residues. This CDR3 is CASSTSSGGEATEAFF. CDR3 coding DNA: TGTGCCAGTAGTACGAGTTCGGGGGGCGAAGCCACTGAAGCTTTCTTT.

This clonotype showed up many times. This sequence joins TRBV19 and TRBJ1-5, with D possibly being TRBD1 (6 bases). Trimming pared 7 bases from V and 10 bases from J, leaving 17 bases between. Per germline, CDR1 LNHDA and CDR2 SQIVND (reference sequence). The CDR3 has 13 residues. As DNA, the CDR3 is TGTGCCAGTACCGCGGGACAACGTCTCCCCCAGCATTTT. It specifies CASTAGQRLPQHF.

A few counts support this clonotype. The chain employs TRBV27 and TRBJ2-4, with TRBD1 as a possible D gene (6 bases). Germline CDR1 is MNHEY and CDR2 is SMNVEV (reference sequence). V lost 2 bases and J lost 9, with 20 bases in between. The CDR3 is 16 amino acids. This chain's CDR3 is CASSLSLSLRDIIQYF. DNA for the CDR3: TGTGCCAGCAGTTTAAGCCTAAGCCTCCGGGACATCATTCAGTACTTC.

This chain's CDR3 is CASSSNSGGEVHNEQFF. CDR3 DNA sequence: TGTGCCAGCAGTTCGAATAGCGGGGGGGAGGTTCACAATGAGCAGTTCTTC. The chain joins TRBV12-3 or TRBV12-4 to TRBJ2-1, with TRBD2 matching 11 bases. The ends lost 4 bases at V and 5 bases at J; junction bases unmatched: 10. The CDR3 totals 17 residues.

This clonotype has a count of ten or more. The chain combines TRBV20-1 with TRBJ2-1; 10 bases map to TRBD2. Germline CDR1 reads DFQATT; CDR2 reads SNEGSKA (reference sequence). V shed 5 bases, J shed 6 bases, and the junction held 13 bases outside the gene matches. The CDR3 sequence is 16 residues long. The CDR3 loop reads CSAQTGVASGSNEQFF. The CDR3 nucleotides read TGCAGTGCTCAAACAGGGGTAGCTAGCGGGAGCAATGAGCAGTTCTTC.

This clonotype has only a few counts. This could be a read error, since a much larger clone is one nucleotide away. The chain joins TRBV7-2 to TRBJ1-4; D gene unclear. Germline V lookup: CDR1 SGHTA, CDR2 FQGNSA. The CDR3 runs to 14 residues. The V end was cut by 5 bases, the J end by 9 bases, with 16 bases between. CDR3 protein: CASSPTLQLQKLFF. In nucleotides, the CDR3 is TGTGCCAGCAGCCCCACTTTACAGCTACAAAAACTGTTTTTT.

The table lists this clonotype with many counts. The genes are TRBV9 and TRBJ1-1, with a tentative D call TRBD1 (5 bases). The V gene's germline CDR1 is SGDLS and CDR2 YYNGEE. Between the trimmed V and J ends, which lost 3 bases and 2 bases, there was a span of 14 bases. This CDR3 contains 15 residues. CDR3 coding DNA: TGTGCCAGCAGCGGTGGGGGGGGTTTAAACACTGAAGCTTTCTTT. Amino acid sequence: CASSGGGGLNTEAFF.

At least ten counts were recorded for this clonotype. The chain employs TRBV18 and TRBJ1-2; unclear D gene. V was trimmed by 2 bases and J by 3 bases, leaving 7 bases between them. The germline CDR1 and CDR2 sequences are KGHSH and LQKENI. There are 13 residues in the CDR3. CDR3 sequence reads: CASSPNSYYGYTF. Here the CDR3 DNA reads TGTGCCAGCTCACCAAACAGTTACTATGGCTACACCTTC.

The V call is TRBV3-1, the J call TRBJ1-6; the D gene is possibly TRBD1 (5 bases). Germline V gene data show CDR1 as LGHDT and CDR2 as YNNKEL (reference sequence). Deletions cut 1 base from V and 14 bases from J, with 18 bases between. The CDR3 has 15 amino acids. CDR3 region: CASSQGAGPTWALHF. Written as DNA, the CDR3 is TGTGCCAGCAGCCAAGGGGCAGGGCCTACCTGGGCCCTCCACTTT.